The rows below give T cell receptor beta chains drawn from one sample of a study of T cell responses to AZD1222 COVID-19 vaccine. Data came from immunoSEQ multiplex PCR; TCRdb stores just in-frame clones and leaves some out. The sample includes over 150,000 clones, about 93% of them seen just once. The specimen comprised peripheral blood, sampled 28 days after the second dose of the MenACWY control vaccine. Receptors originate from an adult who received the MenACWY meningococcal vaccine as a control. Both conserved end residues are part of each CDR3. D genes are given only for firm matches. Clone size is shown for a subset of rows, as once, few, many or a class of expanded clone.

d_gene: .; v_gene: TRBV11-2; abundance: .; j_gene: TRBJ2-2; CDR3nt: TGTGCCAGCAGCTTAGTCGTCAGGGGAAGGGGGGAGCTGTTTTTT; CDR3aa: CASSLVVRGRGELFF
d_gene: .; v_gene: TRBV13; abundance: .; j_gene: TRBJ1-3; CDR3nt: TGTGCCAGCAGCCTCCGGGGCCTGAGGAACACCATATATTTT; CDR3aa: CASSLRGLRNTIYF
d_gene: .; v_gene: TRBV2; abundance: .; j_gene: TRBJ2-7; CDR3nt: TGTGCCAGCAGTGAGTCAGTTATATCCTACGAGCAGTACTTC; CDR3aa: CASSESVISYEQYF
d_gene: .; v_gene: TRBV28; abundance: .; j_gene: TRBJ2-3; CDR3nt: TGTGCCAGCAGAGGGGTTAGCACAGATACGCAGTATTTT; CDR3aa: CASRGVSTDTQYF
d_gene: .; v_gene: TRBV7-2; abundance: .; j_gene: TRBJ1-3; CDR3nt: TGTGCCAGCAGCCCAACAGGTACCAATGGAAACACCATATATTTT; CDR3aa: CASSPTGTNGNTIYF
d_gene: TRBD1; v_gene: TRBV19; abundance: once; j_gene: TRBJ2-1; CDR3nt: TGTGCCAGTAGTAAAGGGGGCTCTTCAGGTGAGCAGTTCTTC; CDR3aa: CASSKGGSSGEQFF
d_gene: TRBD1; v_gene: TRBV6-4; abundance: .; j_gene: TRBJ1-6; CDR3nt: TGTGCCAGCAGTGATCAGGCAGGGGGTGCACCCCTCCACTTT; CDR3aa: CASSDQAGGAPLHF
d_gene: TRBD1; v_gene: TRBV15; abundance: .; j_gene: TRBJ2-7; CDR3nt: TGTGCCACCAGCAGTAGGACAGGGACCCTGACCTACGAGCAGTACTTC; CDR3aa: CATSSRTGTLTYEQYF
d_gene: .; v_gene: TRBV9; abundance: .; j_gene: TRBJ1-3; CDR3nt: TGTGCCAGCAGCCCCCAAGGGGGGAGGGTTTCTGGAAACACCATATATTTT; CDR3aa: CASSPQGGRVSGNTIYF
d_gene: .; v_gene: TRBV30; abundance: .; j_gene: TRBJ1-6; CDR3nt: TGTGCCTGGGGACAGTTTAATTCACCCCTCCACTTT; CDR3aa: CAWGQFNSPLHF
d_gene: .; v_gene: TRBV14; abundance: .; j_gene: TRBJ1-5; CDR3nt: TGTGCCAGCAGCCAAGAGGCAGGAAGGCAGCCCCAGCATTTT; CDR3aa: CASSQEAGRQPQHF